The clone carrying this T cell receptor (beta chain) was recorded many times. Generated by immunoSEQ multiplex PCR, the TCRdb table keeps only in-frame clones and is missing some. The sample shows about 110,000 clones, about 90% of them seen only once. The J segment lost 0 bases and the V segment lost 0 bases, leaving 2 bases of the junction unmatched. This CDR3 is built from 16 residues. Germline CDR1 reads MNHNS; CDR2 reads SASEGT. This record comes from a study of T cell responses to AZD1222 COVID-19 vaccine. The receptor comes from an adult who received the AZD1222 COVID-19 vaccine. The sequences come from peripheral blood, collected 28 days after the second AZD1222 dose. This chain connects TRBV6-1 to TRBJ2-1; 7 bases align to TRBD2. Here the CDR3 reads CASSEAGGGSYNEQFF. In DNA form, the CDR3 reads TGTGCCAGCAGTGAAGCGGGGGGGGGCTCCTACAATGAGCAGTTCTTC.